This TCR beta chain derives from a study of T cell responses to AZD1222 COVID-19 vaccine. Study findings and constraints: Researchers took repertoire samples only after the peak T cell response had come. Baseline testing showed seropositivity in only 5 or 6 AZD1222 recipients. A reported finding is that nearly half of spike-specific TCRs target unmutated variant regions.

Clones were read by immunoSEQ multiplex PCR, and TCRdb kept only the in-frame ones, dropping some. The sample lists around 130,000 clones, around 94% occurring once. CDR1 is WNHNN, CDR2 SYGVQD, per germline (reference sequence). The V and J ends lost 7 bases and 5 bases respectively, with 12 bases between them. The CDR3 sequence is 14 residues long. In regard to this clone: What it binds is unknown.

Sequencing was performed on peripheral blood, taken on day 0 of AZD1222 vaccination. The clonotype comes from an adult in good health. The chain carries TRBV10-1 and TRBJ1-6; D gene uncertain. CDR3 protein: CASIPRKNNSPLHF. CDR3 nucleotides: TGCGCCAGCATCCCTCGAAAGAATAATTCACCCCTCCACTTT.